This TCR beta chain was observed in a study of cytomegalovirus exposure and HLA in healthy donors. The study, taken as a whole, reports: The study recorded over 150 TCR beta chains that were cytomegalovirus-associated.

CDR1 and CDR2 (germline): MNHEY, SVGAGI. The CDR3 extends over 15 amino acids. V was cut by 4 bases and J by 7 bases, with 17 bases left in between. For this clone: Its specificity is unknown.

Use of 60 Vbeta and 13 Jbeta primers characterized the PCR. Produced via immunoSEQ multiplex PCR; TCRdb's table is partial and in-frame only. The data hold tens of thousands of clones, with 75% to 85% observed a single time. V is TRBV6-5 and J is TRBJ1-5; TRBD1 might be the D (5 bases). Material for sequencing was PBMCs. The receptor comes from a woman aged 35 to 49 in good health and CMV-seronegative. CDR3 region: CASSSAPSGNQPQHF. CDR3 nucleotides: TGTGCCAGCAGTTCGGCACCATCAGGGAACCAGCCCCAGCATTTT.